This TCR beta chain was sequenced for a study of blood T cell repertoires in COVID-19. The CDR3 is made up of 13 amino acids. Germline CDR1 and CDR2: PRHDT and FYEKMQ (reference sequence). Trimming took 8 bases from V and 4 from J; bases not matched to a gene: 6. Clones were read by immunoSEQ multiplex PCR, and TCRdb kept only the in-frame ones, dropping some. Of roughly 120,000 clones listed, around 80% were seen once; the top ten hold 7.5%. This clone was counted only a few times. The sequenced sample consisted of peripheral blood. The clonotype comes from a man aged 65-85 years with active or convalescent COVID-19. The rearrangement joins TRBV13 to TRBJ2-5; 8 nucleotides line up with TRBD2. CDR3 DNA: TGTGCCAGCGAAGCCCGGGGGGGAGAGACCCAGTACTTC. This translates into CASEARGGETQYF. Full variable domain (outside the CDR3, taken from reference TRBV13 and TRBJ2-5): AAGVIQSPRHLIKEKRETATLKCYPIPRHDTVYWYQQGPGQDPQFLISFYEKMQSDKGSIPDRFSAQQFSDYHSELNMSSLELGDSALYFCASEARGGETQYFGPGTRLLVL.